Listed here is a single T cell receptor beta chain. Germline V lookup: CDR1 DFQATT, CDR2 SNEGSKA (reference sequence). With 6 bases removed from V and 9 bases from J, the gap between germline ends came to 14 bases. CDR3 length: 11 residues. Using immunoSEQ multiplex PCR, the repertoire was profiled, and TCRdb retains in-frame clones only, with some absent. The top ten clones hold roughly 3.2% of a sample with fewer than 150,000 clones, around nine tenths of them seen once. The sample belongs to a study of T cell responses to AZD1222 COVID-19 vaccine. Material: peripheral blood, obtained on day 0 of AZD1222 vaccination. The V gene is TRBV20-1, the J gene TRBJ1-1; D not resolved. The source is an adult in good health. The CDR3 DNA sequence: TGCAGTGCGGTTGGAGGAACCCAAGCTTTCTTT. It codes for CSAVGGTQAFF.